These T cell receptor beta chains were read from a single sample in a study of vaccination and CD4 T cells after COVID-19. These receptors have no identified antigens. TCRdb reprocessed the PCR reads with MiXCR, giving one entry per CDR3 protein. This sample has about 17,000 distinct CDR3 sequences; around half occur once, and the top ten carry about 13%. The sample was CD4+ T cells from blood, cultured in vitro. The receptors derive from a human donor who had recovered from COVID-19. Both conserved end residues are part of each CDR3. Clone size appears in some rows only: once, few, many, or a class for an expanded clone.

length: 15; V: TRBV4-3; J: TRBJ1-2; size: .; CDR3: CASSQDGGVSYGYTF
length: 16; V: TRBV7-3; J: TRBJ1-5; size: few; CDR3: CASSVWDRGRNQPQHF
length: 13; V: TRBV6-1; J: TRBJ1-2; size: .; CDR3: CASGQGANYGYTF
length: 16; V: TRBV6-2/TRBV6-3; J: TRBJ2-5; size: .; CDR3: CASRPRGSAFQETQYF
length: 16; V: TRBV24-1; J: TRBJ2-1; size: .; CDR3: CATSDPYPTPYNEQFF
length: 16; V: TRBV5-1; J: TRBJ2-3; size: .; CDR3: CASSLGPTRNTDTQYF
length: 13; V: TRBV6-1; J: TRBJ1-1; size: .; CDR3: CASSAYRATEAFF
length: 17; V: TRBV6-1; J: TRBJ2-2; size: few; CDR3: CASSSLSQRGFGGELFF
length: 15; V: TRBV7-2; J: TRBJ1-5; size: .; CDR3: CASTPEWNGNQPQHF
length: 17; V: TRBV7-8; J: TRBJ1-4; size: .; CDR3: CASSPLGGQITNEKLFF
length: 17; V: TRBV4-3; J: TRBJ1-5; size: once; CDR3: CASSQEAGTGWNQPQHF
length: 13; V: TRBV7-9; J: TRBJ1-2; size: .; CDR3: CASSLGGFDGYTF
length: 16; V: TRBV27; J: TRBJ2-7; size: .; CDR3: CASTPASPAGIYEQYF
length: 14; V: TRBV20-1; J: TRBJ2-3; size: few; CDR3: CSARGDTSEDTQYF
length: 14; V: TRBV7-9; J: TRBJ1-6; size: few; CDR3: CASSLSAGNSPLHF
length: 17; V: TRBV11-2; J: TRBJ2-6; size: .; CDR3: CASSLSRVGVGANVLTF
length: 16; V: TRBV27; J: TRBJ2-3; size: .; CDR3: CASSSAGPRWVGTQYF
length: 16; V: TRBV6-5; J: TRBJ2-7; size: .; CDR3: CASSSISGGTSYEQYF
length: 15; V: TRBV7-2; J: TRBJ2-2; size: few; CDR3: CASSRGTAATGELFF
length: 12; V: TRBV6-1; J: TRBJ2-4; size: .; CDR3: CASSVPKNIQYF
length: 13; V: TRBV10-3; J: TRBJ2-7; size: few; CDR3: CAISDGKGAEQYF
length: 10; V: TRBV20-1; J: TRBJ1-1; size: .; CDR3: CSAREAKAFF
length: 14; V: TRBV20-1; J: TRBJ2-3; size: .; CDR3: CSALSGAGTDTQYF
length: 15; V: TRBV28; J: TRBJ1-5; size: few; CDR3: CASSFSWGRNQPQHF
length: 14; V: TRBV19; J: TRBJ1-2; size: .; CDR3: CASSKSDRGNGYTF
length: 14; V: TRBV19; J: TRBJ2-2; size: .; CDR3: CASRTGTNTGELFF
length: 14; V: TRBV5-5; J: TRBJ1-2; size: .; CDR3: CASTLGGGNYGYTF
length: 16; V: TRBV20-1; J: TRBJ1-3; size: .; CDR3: CSASLTGIFSGNTIYF
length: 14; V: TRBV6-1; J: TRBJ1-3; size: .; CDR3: CASSPGTSGNTIYF
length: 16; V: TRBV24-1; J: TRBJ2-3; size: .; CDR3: CATSHPEGGRTDTQYF
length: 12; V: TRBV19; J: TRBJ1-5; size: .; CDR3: CASSIAREPQHF
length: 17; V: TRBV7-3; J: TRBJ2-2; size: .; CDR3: CASSGGGTTTGTGELFF
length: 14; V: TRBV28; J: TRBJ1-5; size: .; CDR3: CASTGQGWVQPQHF
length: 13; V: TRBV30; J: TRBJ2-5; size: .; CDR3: CASSGGGQETQYF
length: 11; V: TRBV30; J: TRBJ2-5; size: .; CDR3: CAWSLEKTQYF
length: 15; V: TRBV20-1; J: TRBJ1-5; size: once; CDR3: CSARAKDRVNQPQHF
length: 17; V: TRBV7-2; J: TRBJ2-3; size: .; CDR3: CASSFPGPRGSTDTQYF
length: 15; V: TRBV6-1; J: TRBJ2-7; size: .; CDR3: CASSILAGDSYEQYF
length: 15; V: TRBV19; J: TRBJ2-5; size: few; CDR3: CASSIVAEGQETQYF
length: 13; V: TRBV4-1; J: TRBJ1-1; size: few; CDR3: CASSPGTADGAFF
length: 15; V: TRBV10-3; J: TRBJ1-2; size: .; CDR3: CAISEKDSAGYGYTF
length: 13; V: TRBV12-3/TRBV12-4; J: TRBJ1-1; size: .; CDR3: CASSLGVYTEAFF
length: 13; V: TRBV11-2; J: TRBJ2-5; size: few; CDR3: CASSPGHQETQYF
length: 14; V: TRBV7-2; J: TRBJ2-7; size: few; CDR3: CASSLAQGNYEQYF
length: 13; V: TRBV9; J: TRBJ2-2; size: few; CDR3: CASSPLAAGELFF
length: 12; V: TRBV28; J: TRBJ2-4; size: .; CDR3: CASSAFQNIQYF
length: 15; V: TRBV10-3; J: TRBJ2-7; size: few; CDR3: CAISESRKTLYEQYF